The 10 T cell receptor beta chains below come from one sample, sequenced in a study of blood T cell repertoires in COVID-19. Assay: immunoSEQ multiplex PCR; the TCRdb copy retains only in-frame clones and omits some. The sample has 100,000 to 150,000 clones; about 83% are singletons. What was sequenced was peripheral blood. All receptors come from a man between 65 and 85 years old with acute or convalescent COVID-19.

This chain links TRBV2 with TRBJ2-7; the D is unclear. Trimming cost V 6 bases and J 6 bases, with 9 bases left between them. Germline CDR1 and CDR2: SNHLY and FYNNEI. This CDR3 spans 11 amino acids. The DNA for the CDR3 is TGTGCCAGCAGACCTCTAGGCGAGCAGTACTTC. Translation: CASRPLGEQYF.

This rearrangement joins TRBV10-3 to TRBJ1-2; no clear D gene. The CDR3 consists of 14 residues. Germline assignment: CDR1 ENHRY and CDR2 SYGVKD. Trimming cost V 0 bases and J 1 base, with 6 bases left between them. CDR3 sequence (DNA): TGTGCCATCAGTGAGTCGATAGTTAACTATGGCTACACCTTC. Amino acid sequence: CAISESIVNYGYTF.

V usage is TRBV7-9 and J usage is TRBJ2-5, with D possibly matching TRBD1 (5 bases). The CDR3 covers 14 residues. Germline assignment: CDR1 SEHNR and CDR2 FQNEAQ (reference sequence). Trimming removed 2 bases at V and 5 bases at J, with 12 bases between. CDR3 in DNA: TGTGCCAGCAGCTTAAGAAGGGGCGGTGAGACCCAGTACTTC. This encodes CASSLRRGGETQYF. Supplemented by reference TRBV7-9 and TRBJ2-5, the full variable domain reads DTGVSQNPRHKITKRGQNVTFRCDPISEHNRLYWYRQTLGQGPEFLTYFQNEAQLEKSRLLSDRFSAERPKGSFSTLEIQRTEQGDSAMYLCASSLRRGGETQYFGPGTRLLVL.

The J gene is TRBJ2-7, the V gene TRBV12-3 or TRBV12-4; D may be TRBD1 (6 bases). The CDR3 covers 13 residues. Between the trimmed V and J ends, which lost 5 bases and 6 bases, there was a span of 14 bases. This chain's CDR3 is CASSIRTAGEQYF. In DNA form, the CDR3 reads TGTGCCAGCAGTATCCGGACAGCTGGCGAGCAGTACTTC.

This chain joins TRBV6-5 and TRBJ1-1; D unresolved. The germline V and J ends were trimmed by 0 bases and 3 bases, with 11 bases remaining between them. The CDR3 covers 15 residues. Germline lookup yields CDR1 MNHEY and CDR2 SVGAGI. CDR3: CASSYSFLRDTEAFF. CDR3 coding DNA: TGTGCCAGCAGTTACTCTTTCTTGAGGGACACTGAAGCTTTCTTT.

V and J are TRBV4-2 and TRBJ2-1, with D hard to call. The CDR3 extends over 15 amino acids. The V gene's germline CDR1 is LGHNA and CDR2 YNFKEQ. V lost 1 base and J 1 base, leaving 8 bases between the germline ends. CDR3 amino acids: CASSQVRKSYNEQFF. In DNA, the CDR3 is TGTGCCAGCAGCCAAGTGCGGAAGTCCTACAATGAGCAGTTCTTC.

Here the CDR3 reads CASSPAYRGRGEQYF. CDR3 sequence (DNA): TGCGCCAGCAGCCCGGCGTACAGGGGGCGCGGTGAGCAGTACTTC. This chain connects TRBV5-1 to TRBJ2-7, with 9 bases fitting TRBD1. Germline V gene data show CDR1 as SGHRS and CDR2 as YFSETQ. V was clipped by 4 bases and J by 7 bases; unmatched bases: 12. The CDR3 sequence is 15 residues long.

This chain links TRBV10-1 with TRBJ2-7; 14 nucleotides align to TRBD2. Germline V CDR1 and CDR2: WNHNN, SYGVQD (reference sequence). The CDR3 sequence is 19 residues long. V shed 5 bases and J 5 bases; nucleotides not matched to a gene: 17. The CDR3 region has the DNA TGCGCCAGCAGTCACGAAGGGACAGCCGGGACTAGCGGGAGCCACGAGCAGTACTTC. Its translation is CASSHEGTAGTSGSHEQYF.

The V gene is TRBV3-1 (or the pseudogene TRBV3-2), the J gene TRBJ2-1; 10 bases fit TRBD2. The CDR3 consists of 16 residues. V was clipped by 0 bases and J by 4 bases; unmatched bases: 3. CDR1 and CDR2 (germline): LGHDT, YNNKEL (reference sequence). CDR3: CASSQDSLAGYNEQFF. The CDR3 coding sequence is TGTGCCAGCAGCCAAGACTCACTAGCGGGGTACAATGAGCAGTTCTTC.

This clone was seen just once. Other DNA sequences in the sample encode the same CDR3. The CDR3 region has the DNA TGCGCCAGCAGCTTGGACGGGAGCTCCTACAATGAGCAGTTCTTC. Amino acid sequence: CASSLDGSSYNEQFF. The chain is built from TRBV5-1 and TRBJ2-1; maybe TRBD2 (6 bases). This CDR3 region has 15 residues. The V end lost 0 bases, the J end lost 0 bases, and 7 bases lay between the germline ends. Looked up from germline, CDR1 is SGHRS and CDR2 is YFSETQ.